This paragraph covers one TCR beta chain sequence. What this receptor recognizes is not known. The junction and the germline gene differ at one end; a read error may be behind it. In the germline V gene, CDR1 corresponds to SGHRS and CDR2 to YFSETQ. Measured from the cysteine to the phenylalanine, the CDR3 is 14 residues long. The sequence is cut down to CDR3 DNA, 42 bases in frame from base 1. This sample was included in a study of blood T cell repertoires in COVID-19 (dated by TCRdb to the early 2020s). Regarding the study in general: Collaborator samples came from the United States, Italy and Spain and covered acute and convalescent phases of COVID-19. Subjects who had been exposed to COVID-19, were actively infected with it, or had recovered from it provided the deeply sampled blood TCRbeta repertoires that made up the dataset. A de-identified subject ID, COVID-19 status, age in years and sex were almost always included in the sample metadata. Where available, HLA class I and class II types were obtained from metadata supplied by the sample provider rather than from assay-based typing. A freely available public database, intended as a resource for researchers studying the immune response to SARS-CoV-2, is where the repertoires were released. Samples were obtained from the ongoing ImmuneRACE study (first 160 participants) and from 1,000 to 1,500 subjects provided by 6 global collaborators. The material from the prospective study consisted of cDNA or gDNA derived from T cells, B-cell-depleted T cells, or PBMCs.

Study-wide conclusions, independent of this receptor: How much clinical and demographic metadata was included differed by source and by participant, and the metadata was provided uncurated.

TCRbeta CDR3 regions were amplified from genomic DNA using the immunoSEQ Assay, a bias-controlled multiplex PCR. Per the original workflow: Nucleated cell counts per sample were estimated from amplification of reference gene primers within the assay. To quantify the absolute abundance of each unique TCRbeta CDR3 rearrangement, sequence reads were collapsed and filtered. Productive Simpson clonality was computed per sample as the square root of Simpson's diversity index over productive rearrangements. As stored in TCRdb, this immuneACCESS dataset retains in-frame rearrangements with V and J assigned. A fraction of the clones does not appear; measured against another copy, unresolved V genes explain less than half of the discrepancy, and the remainder lacks a known reason. V and J calls and clone size are given by that table; D and trimming were obtained from the DNA. This sample lists some 260,000 clones; roughly 80% were detected once. The ten largest clones take up about 4% of the sample.

In the prospective study, participants were roughly 18 to 95 years old, resided in about two dozen geographic areas of the United States, and were enrolled through a virtual design. In the prospective study, participants were assigned to cohorts based on the clinical history participants reported in a screening survey and a study questionnaire. Each participant in the prospective study had whole blood, serum and a nasopharyngeal or oropharyngeal swab collected by mobile phlebotomists. Additional blood draws and questionnaires over an approximately two-month period could optionally be provided by prospective study participants. Prospective study blood samples were shipped either frozen or at room temperature before DNA extraction.

This clonotype was sampled from a man in his thirties or forties with acute COVID-19. The chain was built from TRBV5-1 and TRBJ1-2; the best D guess is TRBD1, with 5 bases matching. The sequenced material came from PBMCs or T cells enriched from blood (not recorded which). The CDR3 reads CASSLSAQGYGYTF. DNA sequence: TGTGCCAGCAGCTTGAGCGCGCAGGGCTATGGCTACACCTTC.